This T cell receptor beta chain was observed in a study of beta chain features in type 1 diabetes. CDR1 MGHRA and CDR2 YSYEKL come from the germline V gene. V was pared by 1 base and J by 0 bases, with 19 bases between. This CDR3 comprises 19 residues. Expressed TCRB transcripts got sequenced, as all isolated RNA was reverse transcribed. Using immunoSEQ multiplex PCR, the repertoire was profiled, and TCRdb retains in-frame clones only, with some absent. The data contain around 340,000 clones, 6.5% to 10% of them singletons. The study's findings and limits: At VDJ recombination sites, type 1 diabetes patients had fewer insertions and more deleted nucleotides. Any HLA type influence on TCRB rearrangement was left unresolved here.

Only a few counts were recorded for this clone. As yet, its antigen is unknown. This rearrangement joins TRBV4-1 to TRBJ2-4; D is undetermined. Material: central memory CD4+ T cells from blood. This receptor was identified in a woman aged 18-29 years in good health. In DNA form, the CDR3 reads TGCGCCAGCAGCCAAGCGCAACTCAATCATCTGGGAGCCAAAAACATTCAGTACTTC. Translated, it gives CASSQAQLNHLGAKNIQYF.